This TCR beta chain comes out of a study of shared clonotypes between healthy human individuals. The CDR3 totals 17 residues. The germline V gene encodes CDR1 SGHNT and CDR2 YYREEE (reference sequence). The ends lost 4 bases at V and 3 bases at J; junction bases unmatched: 9. This clone was seen many times. Across several immunoSEQ plates, the genomic DNA of each subset was split evenly. Using immunoSEQ multiplex PCR, the repertoire was profiled, and TCRdb retains in-frame clones only, with some absent. The data contain 75,000 to 100,000 clones, around 43% of them singletons. V is TRBV5-4 and J is TRBJ2-5; 13 positions match TRBD2. The sequence was obtained from a woman aged 35 to 49 in good health. Some clones in this sample may be carry-over from other donors' samples. Sequencing was carried out using PBMCs. The CDR3 here is CASSRPLAGGSKETQYF. The DNA of the CDR3 is TGTGCCAGCAGCCGCCCACTAGCGGGAGGGAGTAAAGAGACCCAGTACTTC. The full variable domain, rest sourced from reference TRBV5-4 and TRBJ2-5, is ETGVTQSPTHLIKTRGQQVTLRCSSQSGHNTVSWYQQALGQGPQFIFQYYREEENGRGNFPPRFSGLQFPNYSSELNVNALELDDSALYLCASSRPLAGGSKETQYFGPGTRLLVL.